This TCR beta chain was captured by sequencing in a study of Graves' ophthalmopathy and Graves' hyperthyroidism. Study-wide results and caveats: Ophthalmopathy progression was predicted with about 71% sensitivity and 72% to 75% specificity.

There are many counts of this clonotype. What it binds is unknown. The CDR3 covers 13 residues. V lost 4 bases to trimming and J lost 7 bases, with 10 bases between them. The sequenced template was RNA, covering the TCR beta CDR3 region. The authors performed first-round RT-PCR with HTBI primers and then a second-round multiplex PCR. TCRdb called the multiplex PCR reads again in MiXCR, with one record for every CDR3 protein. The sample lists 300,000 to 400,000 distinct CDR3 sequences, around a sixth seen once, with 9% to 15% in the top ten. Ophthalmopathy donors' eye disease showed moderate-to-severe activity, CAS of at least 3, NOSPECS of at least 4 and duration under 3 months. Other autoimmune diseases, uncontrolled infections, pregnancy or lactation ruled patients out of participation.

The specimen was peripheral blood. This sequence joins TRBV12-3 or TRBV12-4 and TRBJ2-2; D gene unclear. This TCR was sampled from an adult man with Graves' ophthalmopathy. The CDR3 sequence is CASSSKANGELFF. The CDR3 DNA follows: TGTGCCAGCAGTTCGAAGGCCAACGGGGAGCTGTTTTTT.